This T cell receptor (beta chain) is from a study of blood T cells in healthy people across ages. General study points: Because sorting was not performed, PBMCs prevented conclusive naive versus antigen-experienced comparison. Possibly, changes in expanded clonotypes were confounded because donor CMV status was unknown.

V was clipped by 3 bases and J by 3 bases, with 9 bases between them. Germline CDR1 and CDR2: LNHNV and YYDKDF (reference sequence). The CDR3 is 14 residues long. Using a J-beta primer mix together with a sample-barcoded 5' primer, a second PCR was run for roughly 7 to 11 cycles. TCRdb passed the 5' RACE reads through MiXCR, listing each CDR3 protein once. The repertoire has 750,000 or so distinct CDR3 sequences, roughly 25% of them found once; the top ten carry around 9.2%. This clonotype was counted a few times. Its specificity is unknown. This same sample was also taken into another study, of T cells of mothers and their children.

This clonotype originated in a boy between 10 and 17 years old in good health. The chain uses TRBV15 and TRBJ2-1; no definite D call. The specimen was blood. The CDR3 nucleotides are TGTGCCACCAGCAGGAGATTCGGCTACAATGAGCAGTTCTTC. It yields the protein CATSRRFGYNEQFF.